What follows describes a single T cell receptor (beta chain). Its antigen specificity is not known. The input lacks base qualities; no much larger clone sits a single base away. These reads were obtained on an Illumina HiSeq 1500. TCRdb redid the processing of the public reads, applying fastp at Q25 and MiXCR, and retained in-frame beta chains. Here each entry gathers all rows of one CDR3 protein and keeps the most common genes and DNA. The sample table records 700,000 to 850,000 distinct CDR3 sequences; approximately 32% of these occur just once. The ten biggest clones cover 9.5% to 15% of the sample. This sample is drawn from a study of T cell repertoires in cytomegalovirus infection (dated by TCRdb to between 2018 and 2021). Turning to the overall study: Recently identified HLA-C-restricted CMV epitopes, whose presentation resists viral immunomodulation, were targeted by peptide stimulations together with well-studied HLA-B-restricted epitopes. Because public TCR beta signatures pointed to carriage of CMV infection together with the matching HLA type, the HLA type of each donor mattered for the analysis. The paper as a whole reports these results and caveats: The ex vivo response was dominated by HLA-C-restricted CMV-specific TCR beta clonotypes, and the single most frequent clonotype in two of eight donors was supplied by these HLA-C-restricted clonotypes. In both this cohort and an independent cohort of a few hundred donors, the cumulative frequency of public TCR beta family members distinguished carriers of CMV infection plus the relevant HLA type.

Taken with the paper, the label for treatment or condition translates to: in vitro stimulation with specific CMV peptide epitopes to enrich CMV-specific T cells. This sequence originates from a human donor in good health (CMV status not recorded). Some clones in this sample may be carry-over from other donors' samples. The sequencing here drew on cultured CD8+ T cells from PBMCs, taken from culture after CMV antigen stimulation.

The bases read TGTGCCATCAGTGATTTCTCGGGGGGACCGAGCACAGATACGCAGTATTTT. Its translation is CAISDFSGGPSTDTQYF. This receptor chain uses TRBV10-3 and TRBJ2-3, with 7 central nucleotides matching TRBD2. The CDR3 has 17 amino acids, counting the end cysteine and phenylalanine. This entry keeps only the CDR3 DNA: 51 bases, framed from base 1. Relative to germline, V is missing 3 bases and J is missing 0 bases, with 9 bases of the junction outside any gene match. CDR1 and CDR2 were assigned from the germline V gene as ENHRY and SYGVKD.